The 27 T cell receptor beta chains presented below share a single source sample, sequenced in a study of cytomegalovirus exposure and HLA in healthy donors. This PCR relied on a set of 60 Vbeta primers and 13 Jbeta primers. Sequencing was performed with immunoSEQ multiplex PCR; in TCRdb, only in-frame clones are kept and a portion is missing. This table holds about 150,000 clones, roughly 80% found once. Material: PBMCs. These receptors were taken from a man aged 18 to 30 in good health and CMV-seronegative.

The V gene is TRBV29-1, the J gene TRBJ2-4; 8 bases fit TRBD2. The V gene's germline CDR1 is SQVTM and CDR2 ANQGSEA. The length of the CDR3 is 15 residues. The junction had 14 bases not matched to a gene; V was cut back by 6 bases and J by 7 bases. The CDR3 region has the DNA TGCAGCGTCCGCGTGTGGGCGGGGGGCACGAACATTCAGTACTTC. It codes for CSVRVWAGGTNIQYF.

V and J are TRBV6-6 and TRBJ2-7; possibly TRBD1 for D (6 bases). CDR3 size: 14 residues. Trimming removed 5 bases at V and 11 bases at J, with 22 bases between. Germline values: CDR1 MNHNY, CDR2 SVGAGI (reference sequence). In DNA, the CDR3 is TGTGCCAGCAGTGTCGGGACACCTAACCCTAGGGAGTACTTC. As protein: CASSVGTPNPREYF.

The chain employs TRBV11-2 and TRBJ1-5; D possibly corresponds to TRBD1 (5 bases). Trimming took 4 bases from V and 1 from J, leaving 8 bases between them. The CDR3 length is 14 residues. Germline V lookup: CDR1 SGHAT, CDR2 FQNNGV. The CDR3 nucleotides are TGTGCCAGCAGCTCCGGGGGGAGCAATCAGCCCCAGCATTTT. The encoded protein is CASSSGGSNQPQHF.

The chain links TRBV7-2 to TRBJ1-4; D might be TRBD1 (6 bases). V was pared by 4 bases and J by 4 bases, with 13 bases between. The CDR3 loop spans 15 amino acids. From germline, CDR1 is SGHTA and CDR2 FQGNSA. The CDR3 loop reads CASSSQGGNNEKLFF. CDR3 sequence (DNA): TGTGCCAGCAGCTCTCAAGGGGGAAATAATGAAAAACTGTTTTTT.

This clone was seen a handful of times. The chain is built from TRBV28 and TRBJ1-1; 10 bases are shared with TRBD1. Germline V gene sequence: CDR1 MDHEN, CDR2 SYDVKM. The length of the CDR3 is 13 residues. J gave up 10 bases and V 8 bases, and 10 bases lay outside the gene matches. In DNA form, the CDR3 reads TGTGCCAGCCAAGCCCCCGACAGGGGGCCAGCTTTCTTT. Protein sequence: CASQAPDRGPAFF.

This clone was seen a few times. The chain links TRBV27 to TRBJ1-3; possible D gene TRBD1, 6 bases. The germline V and J ends were trimmed by 8 bases and 1 base, with 21 bases remaining between them. This CDR3 has 17 amino acids. Germline CDR1 and CDR2: MNHEY and SMNVEV (reference sequence). In DNA, the CDR3 is TGTGCCAGCTCTGACAGGACCCTAAGAGGTTCTGGAAACACCATATATTTT. It translates to CASSDRTLRGSGNTIYF.

The chain has TRBV6-6 and TRBJ1-6; D call uncertain. Germline V CDR1 and CDR2: MNHNY, SVGAGI (reference sequence). CDR3 size: 12 residues. Trimming shortened V by 10 bases and J by 8 bases, and 12 bases separated the two germline ends. The CDR3 DNA reads as TGTGCCACCCGACTGGCCGATTCACCCCTCCACTTT. Translation: CATRLADSPLHF.

The CDR3 sequence is CASSQLQGAPGEQYF. CDR3 coding DNA: TGTGCCAGCTCCCAACTACAGGGGGCTCCTGGGGAGCAGTACTTC. The V call is TRBV18, the J call TRBJ2-7; 9 positions agree with TRBD1. After removal of 6 bases from V and 7 bases from J, the junction contained 13 bases not matched to a gene. Germline V lookup: CDR1 KGHSH, CDR2 LQKENI. This CDR3 has 15 amino acids.

The V gene is TRBV7-9, the J gene TRBJ2-3; possible D gene TRBD1, 6 bases. The CDR3 consists of 15 residues. Germline values: CDR1 SEHNR, CDR2 FQNEAQ (reference sequence). Trimming took 3 bases from V and 0 from J, leaving 10 bases between them. For the CDR3, the DNA is TGTGCCAGCAGCTTCCAGGGGATCAGCACAGATACGCAGTATTTT. This gives the protein CASSFQGISTDTQYF.

The chain joins TRBV9 to TRBJ2-5; 7 bases map to TRBD2. V was pared by 3 bases and J by 4 bases, with 6 bases of the junction left unmatched. The CDR3 runs to 14 residues. Germline V gene lookup returns CDR1 SGDLS and CDR2 YYNGEE. The CDR3 nucleotides are TGTGCCAGCAGCGATCCCGGGAGGAGAGAGACCCAGTACTTC. Translated: CASSDPGRRETQYF.

CDR3 sequence (DNA): TGTGCCAGCAGTTACGACAGCAACACTGAAGCTTTCTTT. Translated, it gives CASSYDSNTEAFF. This chain links TRBV6-6 with TRBJ1-1; weak D call: TRBD1 (5 bases). The CDR3 is 13 amino acids. V was shortened by 2 bases and J by 2 bases, with 6 bases between the two germline ends. Germline-derived CDR1 and CDR2 are MNHNY and SVGAGI (reference sequence).

This clone appeared a few times. The rearrangement uses TRBV18 and TRBJ1-4; maybe TRBD1 (6 bases). Trimming stripped 3 bases from V and 8 bases from J, with 19 bases between. The CDR3 length is 16 residues. Per germline, CDR1 KGHSH and CDR2 LQKENI. In DNA form, the CDR3 reads TGTGCCAGCTCACCCCGACAGGCGGAGGTCGGGGAAAAACTGTTTTTT. Translated: CASSPRQAEVGEKLFF.

V is TRBV6-4 and J is TRBJ1-3; weak D call: TRBD1 (5 bases). This CDR3 has 14 residues. V was pared by 4 bases and J by 0 bases, with 7 bases between. The V gene's germline CDR1 is MRHNA and CDR2 SNTAGT. The CDR3 DNA follows: TGTGCCAGCAGTGCCGACAGCTCTGGAAACACCATATATTTT. Translating it yields CASSADSSGNTIYF.

This sequence joins TRBV19 and TRBJ1-5; the D is unclear. Germline V gene data show CDR1 as LNHDA and CDR2 as SQIVND (reference sequence). With 5 bases removed from V and 5 bases from J, the gap between germline ends came to 10 bases. CDR3 length: 13 amino acids. The DNA of the CDR3 is TGTGCCAGTAGTTGGTCCTACCATCAGCCCCAGCATTTT. Its translation is CASSWSYHQPQHF.

This clone was detected a few times. In DNA form, the CDR3 reads TGTGCCAGCAGCTTAGGGCAGTTTAATGAAAAACTGTTTTTT. This translates into CASSLGQFNEKLFF. The chain uses TRBV7-8 and TRBJ1-4; D remains unclear. The CDR3 extends over 14 amino acids. Per germline, CDR1 SGHVS and CDR2 FQNEAQ. Trimming cost V 1 base and J 4 bases, with 7 bases left between them.

Comments on this clone: Compared with germline, one end of the junction differs, possibly owing to a read error. The chain combines TRBV7-9 with TRBJ2-7; 8 bases fit TRBD2. Germline V gene lookup returns CDR1 SEHNR and CDR2 FQNEAQ (reference sequence). There are 17 residues in the CDR3. The CDR3 DNA is TGTTCCAGCAGCTTAGCGTCGGCTAGCGGGTCCGAATGGGAGCAGTACTTC. It codes for CSSSLASASGSEWEQYF.

The chain links TRBV14 to TRBJ2-7, with D perhaps matching TRBD1 (6 bases). Trimming shortened V by 4 bases and J by 2 bases, and 12 bases separated the two germline ends. Germline V lookup: CDR1 SGHDN, CDR2 FVKESK. The CDR3 loop spans 14 amino acids. In DNA form, the CDR3 reads TGTGCCAGCAGCCCCATACAGGGAGCCTACGAGCAGTACTTC. This translates into CASSPIQGAYEQYF.

V gene TRBV7-2 combines with J gene TRBJ2-5; TRBD2 aligns across 14 bases. The germline V gene has CDR1 SGHTA and CDR2 FQGNSA. V was clipped by 1 base and J by 5 bases; unmatched bases: 12. The CDR3 has 19 residues. The CDR3 coding sequence is TGTGCCAGCAGCTTAGTGGGCGGGACTAGCGGGGGCCCGGCGGAGACCCAGTACTTC. This encodes CASSLVGGTSGGPAETQYF.

In the case of this clone: Other DNA sequences in this specimen translate into the identical CDR3. The gene calls are TRBV18 and TRBJ1-1, with D perhaps TRBD1 (6 bases). This CDR3 contains 13 residues. V shed 6 bases and J shed 4 bases, with 12 bases lying between them. Germline CDR1 reads KGHSH; CDR2 reads LQKENI. The chain's CDR3 is CASSPDRTTEAFF. CDR3 nucleotides: TGTGCCAGCTCCCCAGACAGGACCACTGAAGCTTTCTTT.

The V call is TRBV7-8, the J call TRBJ1-1; D is ambiguous. V lost 3 bases and J 6 bases, leaving 14 bases between the germline ends. CDR1 is SGHVS and CDR2 is FQNEAQ in the germline V gene. CDR3 size: 14 residues. CDR3 protein: CASSFSGGLSEAFF. DNA for the CDR3: TGTGCCAGCAGCTTCAGCGGCGGGCTCTCTGAAGCTTTCTTT.

This clone was detected a few times. An end of the junction differs from the germline gene, which may be a read error. The rearrangement links TRBV7-9 to TRBJ2-3; 8 bases agree with TRBD1. The CDR3 sequence is 14 residues long. Germline V CDR1 and CDR2: SEHNR, FQNEAQ (reference sequence). Here the CDR3 reads CSSSSQGAIDTQYF. DNA of the CDR3: TGTTCCAGCAGCTCCCAGGGGGCGATAGATACGCAGTATTTT.

The CDR3 coding sequence is TGTGCCAGCAGCGCCTCACTAGCGGGGCCGAAAGCCCAAGAGACCCAGTACTTC. This codes for CASSASLAGPKAQETQYF. V is TRBV9 and J is TRBJ2-5, with 10 bases identical to TRBD2. Trimming cost V 3 bases and J 1 base; bases outside gene matches: 12. The CDR3 loop spans 18 amino acids. Germline V gene data show CDR1 as SGDLS and CDR2 as YYNGEE.

The chain links TRBV7-6 to TRBJ2-3; 10 bases are shared with TRBD1. V gave up 1 base and J gave up 4 bases; unmatched junction bases: 2. The CDR3 extends over 15 amino acids. Germline loops: CDR1 SGHVS, CDR2 FNYEAQ. The CDR3 loop is CASSLEGTGADTQYF. In DNA form, the CDR3 reads TGTGCCAGCAGCTTAGAAGGGACAGGGGCAGATACGCAGTATTTT.

The V call is TRBV27, the J call TRBJ2-6; D is perhaps TRBD1 (5 bases). CDR1 and CDR2 from the germline V gene are MNHEY and SMNVEV (reference sequence). V lost 4 bases and J lost 0, with 7 bases in between. The CDR3 is 15 residues long. The CDR3 sequence is CASSSTGSGANVLTF. The DNA of the CDR3 is TGTGCCAGCAGTTCAACAGGCTCTGGGGCCAACGTCCTGACTTTC.

This clone was detected only once. This chain connects TRBV13 to TRBJ2-7; D may be TRBD2 (6 bases). CDR1 is PRHDT, CDR2 FYEKMQ, per germline (reference sequence). V was clipped by 5 bases and J by 2 bases, with 16 bases between them. This CDR3 is built from 15 residues. In DNA, the CDR3 is TGTGCCAGCAGCGGGGGAGGCACAAGCCCCTACGAGCAGTACTTC. Protein: CASSGGGTSPYEQYF. The entire variable domain, with the rest obtained from reference TRBV13 and TRBJ2-7, is as follows: AAGVIQSPRHLIKEKRETATLKCYPIPRHDTVYWYQQGPGQDPQFLISFYEKMQSDKGSIPDRFSAQQFSDYHSELNMSSLELGDSALYFCASSGGGTSPYEQYFGPGTRLTVT.

This sequence joins TRBV28 and TRBJ2-7; D unclear. The CDR3 contains 13 residues. Germline CDR1 MDHEN, CDR2 SYDVKM. Trimming stripped 11 bases from V and 5 bases from J, with 19 bases between. DNA of the CDR3: TGTGCCGGATCGCAGGCTTCCTTCGACGAGCAGTACTTC. Translating it yields CAGSQASFDEQYF.

This clone showed up just a few times. The chain employs TRBV25-1 and TRBJ2-7, with 10 positions matching TRBD1. The CDR3 loop spans 14 amino acids. V was clipped by 1 base and J by 5 bases; unmatched bases: 2. Germline assignment: CDR1 MGHDK and CDR2 SYGVNS. The CDR3 sequence is CASSEWTGGDEQYF. CDR3 sequence (DNA): TGTGCCAGCAGTGAATGGACAGGGGGAGACGAGCAGTACTTC.